These T cell receptor beta chains were read from a single sample in a study of a mutant IDH1 vaccine in newly diagnosed glioma. Profiling relied on immunoSEQ multiplex PCR, and the TCRdb table lists in-frame clones only, not all of them. The repertoire holds around 15,000 clones, with 75% to 90% as singletons. The sample consisted of PBMCs, taken from a glioma patient treated with radiotherapy, temozolomide or both. Receptor source: a woman aged 40 to 50 with glioma. Some clones in this sample may be carry-over from other donors' samples. Both conserved end residues are trimmed from each CDR3.

v_call cdr3_aa
TRBV28 ASSGNYEQY
TRBV7-9 ASSSPSDRLTYEQY
TRBV19 ASSSDGTGGSLKKQY
TRBV29-1 SVEGTTGKIYNEQF
TRBV21-1 ASSKVGGSSNQPQH
TRBV27 ASSFSGRPEETQY
TRBV30 AWEITSGTGNTEAF
TRBV27 ASSLRAGELF
TRBV16 ASSQWEGDGYT
TRBV7-2 ASSYDQHYGYT
TRBV5-4 ASSSWKGGTEAF
TRBV5-6 ASSPAALAGDRSEQY
TRBV6-5 ASSLATGFSGNTIY
TRBV15 ATSRSGQGYNEQF
TRBV7-3 ASSLDRGTHNEQF
TRBV29-1 SPRGGSGANVLT
TRBV6-6 ASRTGTGMSNEQF
TRBV28 ASSSTFDRVNQPQH
TRBV4-2 ASSQGSLGGSGETQY
TRBV6-5 ASKPPGGRTEAF
TRBV30 AWKGRGEVPQH
TRBV27 ASSLLGTGELF
TRBV9 ASSSRGGEQY
TRBV30 AWSIGLAGRSSYEQY
TRBV5-8 ASSLAEPTNEKLF
TRBV5-6 ASSELSGQGVTEAF
TRBV30 DWNTVINQPQH
TRBV7-2 ASSLGTSGEQF
TRBV5-1 ASSSAGTGNSYEQY